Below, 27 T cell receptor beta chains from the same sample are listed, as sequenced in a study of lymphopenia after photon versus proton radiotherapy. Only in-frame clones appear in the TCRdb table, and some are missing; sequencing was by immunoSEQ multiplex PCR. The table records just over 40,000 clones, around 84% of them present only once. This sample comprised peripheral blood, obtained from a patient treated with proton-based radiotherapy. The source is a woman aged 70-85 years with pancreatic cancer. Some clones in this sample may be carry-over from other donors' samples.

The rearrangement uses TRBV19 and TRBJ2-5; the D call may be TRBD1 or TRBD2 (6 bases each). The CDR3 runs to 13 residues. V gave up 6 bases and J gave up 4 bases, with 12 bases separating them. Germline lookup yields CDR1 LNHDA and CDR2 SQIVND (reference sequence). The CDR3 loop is CASSWGDIETQYF. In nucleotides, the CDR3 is TGTGCCAGTAGCTGGGGGGACATAGAGACCCAGTACTTC.

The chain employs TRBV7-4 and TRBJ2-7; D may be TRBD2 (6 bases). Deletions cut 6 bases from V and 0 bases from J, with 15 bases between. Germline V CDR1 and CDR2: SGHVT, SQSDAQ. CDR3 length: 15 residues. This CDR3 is CASREGRVPSYEQYF. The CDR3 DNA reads TGTGCCAGCAGGGAGGGTAGAGTCCCCTCCTACGAGCAGTACTTC.

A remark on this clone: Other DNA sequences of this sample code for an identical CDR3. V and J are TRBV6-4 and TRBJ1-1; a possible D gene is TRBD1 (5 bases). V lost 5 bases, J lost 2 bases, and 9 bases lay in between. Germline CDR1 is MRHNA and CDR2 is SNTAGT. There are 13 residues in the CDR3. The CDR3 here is CASSRDGNTEAFF. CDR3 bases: TGTGCCAGCAGTCGGGACGGCAACACTGAAGCTTTCTTT.

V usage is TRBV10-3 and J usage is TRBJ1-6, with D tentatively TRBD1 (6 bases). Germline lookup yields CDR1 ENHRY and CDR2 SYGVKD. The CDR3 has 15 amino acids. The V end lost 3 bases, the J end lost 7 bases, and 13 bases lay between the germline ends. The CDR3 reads CAISDLGQQNSPLHF. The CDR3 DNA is TGTGCCATCAGTGACCTCGGACAGCAAAATTCACCCCTCCACTTT.

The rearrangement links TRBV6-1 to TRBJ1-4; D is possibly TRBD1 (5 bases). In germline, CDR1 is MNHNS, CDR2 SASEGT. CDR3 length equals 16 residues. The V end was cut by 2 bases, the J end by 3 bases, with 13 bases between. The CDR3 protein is CASSENRGLPNEKLFF. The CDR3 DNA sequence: TGTGCCAGCAGTGAAAATCGGGGGTTACCTAATGAAAAACTGTTTTTT.

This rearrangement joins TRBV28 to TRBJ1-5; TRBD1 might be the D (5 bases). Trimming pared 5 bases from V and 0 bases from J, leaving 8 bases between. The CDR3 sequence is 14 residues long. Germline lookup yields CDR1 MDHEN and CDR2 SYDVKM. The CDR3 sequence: CASSRTNSNQPQHF. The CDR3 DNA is TGTGCCAGCAGTAGGACAAATAGCAATCAGCCCCAGCATTTT.

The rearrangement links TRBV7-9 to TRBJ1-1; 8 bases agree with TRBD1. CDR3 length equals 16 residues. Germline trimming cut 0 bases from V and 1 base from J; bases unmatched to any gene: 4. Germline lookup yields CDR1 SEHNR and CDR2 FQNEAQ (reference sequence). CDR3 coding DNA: TGTGCCAGCAGCTTAGCGCTAGGGACAGGGAACACTGAAGCTTTCTTT. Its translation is CASSLALGTGNTEAFF.

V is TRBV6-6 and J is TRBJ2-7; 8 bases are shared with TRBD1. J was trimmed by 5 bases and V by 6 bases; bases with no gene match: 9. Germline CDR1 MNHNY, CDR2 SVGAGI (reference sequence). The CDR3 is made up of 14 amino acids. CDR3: CASSPQQGAHEQYF. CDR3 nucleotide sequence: TGTGCCAGCAGCCCCCAGCAGGGGGCCCACGAGCAGTACTTC.

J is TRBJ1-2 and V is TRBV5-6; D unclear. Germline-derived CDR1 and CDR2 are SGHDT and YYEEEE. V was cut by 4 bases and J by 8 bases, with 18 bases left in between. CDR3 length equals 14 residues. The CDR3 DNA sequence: TGTGCCAGCAGCCAAAACCGGGAGCTCGGGGGCTACACCTTC. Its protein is CASSQNRELGGYTF.

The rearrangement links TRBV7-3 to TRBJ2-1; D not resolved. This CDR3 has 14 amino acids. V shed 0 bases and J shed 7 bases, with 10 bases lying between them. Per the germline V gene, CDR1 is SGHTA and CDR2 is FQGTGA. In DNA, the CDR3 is TGTGCCAGCAGCTTAACGGGATATGGGAATGAGCAGTTCTTC. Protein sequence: CASSLTGYGNEQFF.

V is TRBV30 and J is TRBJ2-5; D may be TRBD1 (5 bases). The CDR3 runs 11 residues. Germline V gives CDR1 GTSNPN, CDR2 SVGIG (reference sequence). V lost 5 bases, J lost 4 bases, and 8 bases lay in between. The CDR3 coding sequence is TGTGCCTGGGACAGATTAGAGACCCAGTACTTC. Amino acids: CAWDRLETQYF. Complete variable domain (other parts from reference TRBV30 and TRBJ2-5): SQTIHQWPATLVQPVGSPLSLECTVEGTSNPNLYWYRQAAGRGLQLLFYSVGIGQISSEVPQNLSASRPQDRQFILSSKKLLLSDSGFYLCAWDRLETQYFGPGTRLLVL.

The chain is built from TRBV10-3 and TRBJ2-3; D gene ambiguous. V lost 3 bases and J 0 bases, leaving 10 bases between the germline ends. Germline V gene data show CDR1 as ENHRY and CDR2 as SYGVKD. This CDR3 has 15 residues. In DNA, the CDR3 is TGTGCCATCAGTGACCCGGGCCAAAGCACAGATACGCAGTATTTT. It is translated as CAISDPGQSTDTQYF.

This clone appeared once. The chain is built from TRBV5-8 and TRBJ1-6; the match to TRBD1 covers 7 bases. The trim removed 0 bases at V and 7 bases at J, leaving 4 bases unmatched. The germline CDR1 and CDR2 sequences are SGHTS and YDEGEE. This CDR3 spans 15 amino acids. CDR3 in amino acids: CASSLGQGGNSPLHF. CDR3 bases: TGTGCCAGCAGCTTGGGACAGGGCGGCAATTCACCCCTCCACTTT. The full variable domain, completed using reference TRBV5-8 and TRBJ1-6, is EAGVTQSPTHLIKTRGQQATLRCSPISGHTSVYWYQQALGLGLQFLLWYDEGEERNRGNFPPRFSGRQFPNYSSELNVNALELEDSALYLCASSLGQGGNSPLHFGNGTRLTVT.

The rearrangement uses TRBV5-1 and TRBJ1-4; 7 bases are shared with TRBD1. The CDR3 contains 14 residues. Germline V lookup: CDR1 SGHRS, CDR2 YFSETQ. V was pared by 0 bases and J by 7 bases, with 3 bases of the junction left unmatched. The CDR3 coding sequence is TGCGCCAGCAGCTTGGAGGGGGCCGGTGAAAAACTGTTTTTT. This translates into CASSLEGAGEKLFF.

CDR3 bases: TGTGCAAGTCGCTTAATGGGGACAGCAAGCAATCAGCCCCAGCATTTT. It specifies CASRLMGTASNQPQHF. The genes are TRBV12-2 and TRBJ1-5; the D call of TRBD1 is as the table states it, not checked on the DNA. TRBV12-2 is a documented pseudogene. The CDR3 length is 16 residues.

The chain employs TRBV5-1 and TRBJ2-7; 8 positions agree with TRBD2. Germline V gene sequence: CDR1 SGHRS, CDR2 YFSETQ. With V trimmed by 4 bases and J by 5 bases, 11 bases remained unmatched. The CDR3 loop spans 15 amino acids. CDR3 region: CASSLERGSRDEQYF. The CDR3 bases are TGCGCCAGCAGCCTGGAGCGGGGGTCACGGGACGAGCAGTACTTC.

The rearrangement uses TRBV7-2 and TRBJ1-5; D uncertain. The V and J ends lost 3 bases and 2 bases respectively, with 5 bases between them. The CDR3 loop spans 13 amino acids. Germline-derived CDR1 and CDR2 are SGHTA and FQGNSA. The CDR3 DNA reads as TGTGCCAGCAGCTTCGGGGGCAATCAGCCCCAGCATTTT. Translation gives CASSFGGNQPQHF.

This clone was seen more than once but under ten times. The CDR3 region has the DNA TGTGCCAGCAGCTTGGCCCAAGGCGTGAACACCGGGGAGCTGTTTTTT. Translating it yields CASSLAQGVNTGELFF. The V and J genes are TRBV5-5 and TRBJ2-2; D unresolved. Germline V gene lookup returns CDR1 SGHKS and CDR2 YYEKEE (reference sequence). The CDR3 is 16 amino acids. V lost 0 bases and J 1 base, leaving 10 bases between the germline ends.

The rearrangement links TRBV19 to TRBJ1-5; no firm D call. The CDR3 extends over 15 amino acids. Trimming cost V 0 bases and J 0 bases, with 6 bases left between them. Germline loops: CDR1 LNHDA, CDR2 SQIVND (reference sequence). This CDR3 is CASSIDRTSNQPQHF. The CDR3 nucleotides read TGTGCCAGTAGTATAGATAGAACTAGCAATCAGCCCCAGCATTTT.

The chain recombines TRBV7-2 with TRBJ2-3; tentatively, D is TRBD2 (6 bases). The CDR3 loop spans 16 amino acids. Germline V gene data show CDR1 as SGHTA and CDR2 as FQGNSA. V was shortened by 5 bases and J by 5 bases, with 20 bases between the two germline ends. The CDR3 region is CASSPRLGGFGDTQYF. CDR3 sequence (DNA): TGTGCCAGCAGCCCACGACTAGGCGGGTTCGGAGATACGCAGTATTTT.

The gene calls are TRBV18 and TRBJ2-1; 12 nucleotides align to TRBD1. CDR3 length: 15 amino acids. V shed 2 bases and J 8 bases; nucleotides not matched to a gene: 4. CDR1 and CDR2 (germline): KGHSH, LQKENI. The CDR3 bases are TGTGCCAGCTCACCAGGGACAGGGGGCAGGGATGAGCAGTTCTTC. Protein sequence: CASSPGTGGRDEQFF.

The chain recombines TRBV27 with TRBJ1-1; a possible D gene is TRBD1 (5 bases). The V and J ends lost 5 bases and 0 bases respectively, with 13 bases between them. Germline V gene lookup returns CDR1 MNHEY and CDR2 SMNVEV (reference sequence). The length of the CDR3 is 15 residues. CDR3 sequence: CASSLRTFMNTEAFF. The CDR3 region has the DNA TGTGCCAGCAGTCTGCGGACATTCATGAACACTGAAGCTTTCTTT.

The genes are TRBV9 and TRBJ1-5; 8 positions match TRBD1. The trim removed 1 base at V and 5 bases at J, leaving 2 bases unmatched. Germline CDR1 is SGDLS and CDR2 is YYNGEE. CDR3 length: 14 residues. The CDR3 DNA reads TGTGCCAGCAGCGTAACGGACAGGGATCAGCCCCAGCATTTT. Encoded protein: CASSVTDRDQPQHF.

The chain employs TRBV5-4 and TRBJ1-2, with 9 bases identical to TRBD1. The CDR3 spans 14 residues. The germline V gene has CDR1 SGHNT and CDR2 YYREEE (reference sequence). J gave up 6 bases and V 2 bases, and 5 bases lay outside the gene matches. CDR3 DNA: TGTGCCAGCAGCTTACAGGGGGCGCGCGATGGCTACACCTTC. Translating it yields CASSLQGARDGYTF.

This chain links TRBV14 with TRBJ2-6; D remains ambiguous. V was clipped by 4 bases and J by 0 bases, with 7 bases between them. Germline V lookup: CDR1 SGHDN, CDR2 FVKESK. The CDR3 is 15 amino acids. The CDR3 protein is CASSPTLSGANVLTF. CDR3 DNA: TGTGCCAGCAGCCCGACCCTCTCTGGGGCCAACGTCCTGACTTTC.

The CDR3 loop reads CASSLAGVDEQYF. CDR3 nucleotide sequence: TGCGCCAGCAGCTTGGCCGGGGTGGACGAGCAGTACTTC. The chain recombines TRBV5-1 with TRBJ2-7, with a possible D match to TRBD2 (5 bases). This CDR3 region has 13 residues. Per the germline V gene, CDR1 is SGHRS and CDR2 is YFSETQ. V lost 0 bases and J 5 bases, leaving 9 bases between the germline ends.

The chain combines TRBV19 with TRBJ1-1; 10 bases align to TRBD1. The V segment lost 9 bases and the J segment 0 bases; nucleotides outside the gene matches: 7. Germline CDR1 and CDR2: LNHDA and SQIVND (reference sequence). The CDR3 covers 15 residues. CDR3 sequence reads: CASQPGQGLNTEAFF. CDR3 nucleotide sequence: TGTGCCAGCCAACCGGGACAGGGGCTGAACACTGAAGCTTTCTTT.